The rows below give T cell receptor beta chains drawn from one sample of a study of OX40 agonist ivuxolimab in advanced cancers. Generated by immunoSEQ multiplex PCR, the TCRdb table keeps only in-frame clones and is missing some. The sample has 65,000 to 90,000 clones; about nine tenths are singletons. The input for sequencing was CD4+ or CD8+ T cells sorted from blood, taken in a trial of the OX40 agonist ivuxolimab. The receptors stem from an adult with an advanced solid tumor such as melanoma, head and neck, liver or kidney cancer. Both conserved end residues are part of each CDR3. A D gene is named only where the DNA matches it firmly. Only some rows state a clone size, as once, few, many or a class for expanded clones.

TRBJ1-5 | TRBV18 | TRBD1 | . | CASSPDRLSQPQHF | TGTGCCAGCTCTCCGGACAGGTTGTCTCAGCCCCAGCATTTT
TRBJ2-7 | TRBV2 | TRBD2 | . | CASSEALAGRSEQYF | TGTGCCAGCAGTGAAGCGCTAGCGGGAAGGAGCGAGCAGTACTTC
TRBJ1-4 | TRBV5-4 | TRBD1 | . | CASSPEGTGDEKLFF | TGTGCCAGCAGCCCCGAGGGGACAGGGGATGAAAAACTGTTTTTT
TRBJ1-2 | TRBV6-5 | . | . | CASSYSGNGYTF | TGTGCCAGCAGTTACTCAGGGAATGGCTACACCTTC
TRBJ2-3 | TRBV29-1 | TRBD2 | . | CSALSALAGVTDTQYF | TGCAGCGCCCTATCGGCTCTAGCGGGAGTAACAGATACGCAGTATTTT
TRBJ2-3 | TRBV5-1 | . | . | CASSLASFLDASTDTQYF | TGCGCCAGCAGCTTGGCCAGTTTCCTAGATGCTAGCACAGATACGCAGTATTTT
TRBJ1-1 | TRBV5-1 | . | . | CASSLGSGPASRAFF | TGCGCCAGCAGCTTGGGTTCCGGCCCCGCGAGCCGAGCTTTCTTT
TRBJ2-3 | TRBV5-1 | TRBD2 | . | CASSLAGRASTDTQYF | TGCGCCAGCAGCTTGGCGGGGAGGGCCAGCACAGATACGCAGTATTTT
TRBJ2-7 | TRBV14 | TRBD2 | . | CASSPGLAGEQYF | TGTGCCAGCAGCCCGGGACTAGCGGGAGAGCAGTACTTC
TRBJ1-1 | TRBV11-2 | . | few | CASSLGGPTEAFF | TGTGCCAGCAGCTTAGGGGGGCCCACTGAAGCTTTCTTT
TRBJ1-1 | TRBV7-9 | TRBD1 | . | CASSFGQGRALNTEAFF | TGTGCCAGCAGCTTTGGACAGGGGAGAGCTTTGAACACTGAAGCTTTCTTT
TRBJ1-2 | TRBV19 | TRBD1 | . | CATRGRPDDYGYTF | TGTGCCACCAGGGGGCGTCCCGACGACTATGGCTACACCTTC
TRBJ2-1 | TRBV19 | . | . | CASSIGGVTEQFF | TGTGCCAGTAGTATAGGGGGAGTCACTGAGCAGTTCTTC
TRBJ2-2 | TRBV7-9 | . | . | CASSLSTGELFF | TGTGCCAGCAGCCTCAGCACCGGGGAGCTGTTTTTT
TRBJ2-1 | TRBV7-8 | TRBD2 | . | CASSSSGGAPHYNEQFF | TGTGCCAGCAGCTCTAGCGGGGGGGCGCCCCATTACAATGAGCAGTTCTTC
TRBJ2-5 | TRBV6-5 | . | . | CASSYSGDLGATQYF | TGTGCCAGCAGTTACTCGGGGGACCTGGGGGCGACCCAGTACTTC
TRBJ1-4 | TRBV19 | . | . | CASTMTFGGSREKLFF | TGTGCCAGTACCATGACGTTCGGGGGGTCACGTGAAAAACTGTTTTTT
TRBJ1-5 | TRBV29-1 | TRBD1 | once | CSVNTGGLNQPQHF | TGCAGCGTAAACACAGGGGGTCTCAATCAGCCCCAGCATTTT
TRBJ2-1 | TRBV14 | . | . | CASSHATEHQFNNEQFF | TGTGCCAGCAGCCATGCGACCGAGCACCAGTTCAACAATGAGCAGTTCTTC
TRBJ2-7 | TRBV5-1 | . | . | CASRQDGQGEQYF | TGCGCCAGCAGACAGGACGGGCAAGGCGAGCAGTACTTC
TRBJ1-4 | TRBV19 | . | once | CASSTDTRNEKLFF | TGTGCCAGTAGTACGGACACCAGGAATGAAAAACTGTTTTTT
TRBJ1-5 | TRBV30 | . | . | CAWSVPGEGPQPQHF | TGTGCCTGGAGTGTACCCGGGGAAGGGCCTCAGCCCCAGCATTTT
TRBJ2-5 | TRBV27 | TRBD1 | . | CASSFLRTGVLFQETQYF | TGTGCCAGCAGTTTCCTCCGGACAGGGGTCCTATTCCAAGAGACCCAGTACTTC
TRBJ1-5 | TRBV5-4 | TRBD1 | . | CATQDRAESNQPQHF | TGTGCCACCCAGGACAGGGCGGAGAGCAATCAGCCCCAGCATTTT
TRBJ2-1 | TRBV9 | . | . | CASSVNDLAEQFF | TGTGCCAGCAGCGTAAACGACCTTGCTGAGCAGTTCTTC
TRBJ2-5 | TRBV5-1 | TRBD2 | few | CASSLGGSETQYF | TGCGCCAGCAGCTTGGGCGGGAGTGAGACCCAGTACTTC
TRBJ1-4 | TRBV18 | . | . | CASSSQRPTNEKLFF | TGTGCCAGCTCATCACAGAGACCAACTAATGAAAAACTGTTTTTT
TRBJ2-7 | TRBV19 | . | . | CASRGIYEQYF | TGTGCCAGCCGGGGCATCTACGAGCAGTACTTC
TRBJ1-5 | TRBV19 | . | . | CASSRQGGQPQHF | TGTGCCAGTAGTCGCCAGGGAGGACAGCCCCAGCATTTT
TRBJ2-7 | TRBV27 | . | . | CASTSLEGGRNEQYF | TGTGCCAGCACCTCGTTAGAGGGGGGGAGGAACGAGCAGTACTTC
TRBJ1-1 | TRBV29-1 | . | . | CSVEGQINTEAFF | TGCAGCGTTGAAGGACAGATTAACACTGAAGCTTTCTTT
TRBJ1-5 | TRBV6-5 | TRBD1 | . | CASASTGGSNQPQHF | TGTGCCAGCGCCTCGACAGGGGGAAGCAATCAGCCCCAGCATTTT
TRBJ2-7 | TRBV7-8 | . | . | CASSLGTDLYEQYF | TGTGCCAGCAGCTTAGGTACAGACCTCTACGAGCAGTACTTC
TRBJ1-1 | TRBV28 | . | . | CASNSGTEAFF | TGTGCCAGCAACTCGGGGACGGAAGCTTTCTTT
TRBJ1-1 | TRBV11-2 | . | . | CASSPSQGRSTEAFF | TGTGCCAGCAGCCCCTCGCAGGGCAGGAGCACTGAAGCTTTCTTT
TRBJ1-2 | TRBV2 | . | . | CASSERVQRYGYTF | TGTGCCAGCAGTGAGAGGGTACAGCGCTATGGCTACACCTTC
TRBJ2-7 | TRBV10-2 | . | once | CASSESDSNEQYF | TGCGCCAGCAGTGAGTCGGACAGCAACGAGCAGTACTTC
TRBJ2-7 | TRBV21-1 | . | . | CASSKGRDRKTYEQYF | TGTGCCAGCAGCAAAGGGCGGGACAGAAAAACCTACGAGCAGTACTTC
TRBJ2-3 | TRBV19 | . | . | CASSPGPGVADTQYF | TGTGCCAGTAGTCCCGGCCCTGGGGTCGCAGATACGCAGTATTTT
TRBJ1-5 | TRBV30 | . | . | CAWSVGNSGSGNQPQHF | TGTGCCTGGAGTGTAGGCAATTCAGGGTCGGGCAATCAGCCCCAGCATTTT
TRBJ1-1 | TRBV6-6 | . | medium-sized | CASSPVGSNTEAFF | TGTGCCAGCAGCCCCGTGGGGTCTAATACTGAAGCTTTCTTT
TRBJ1-2 | TRBV9 | . | . | CASSVAEQGRSGYTF | TGTGCCAGCAGCGTAGCTGAGCAGGGTAGGAGTGGCTACACCTTC
TRBJ1-3 | TRBV11-2 | . | . | CASSLPVGSGNTIYF | TGTGCCAGCAGCTTACCGGTAGGCTCTGGAAACACCATATATTTT
TRBJ1-2 | TRBV6-5 | . | . | CASSYGAGRNYGYTF | TGTGCCAGCAGTTACGGGGCAGGGCGTAACTATGGCTACACCTTC
TRBJ1-2 | TRBV18 | . | . | CASSPRGTPEGGYTF | TGTGCCAGCTCACCACGTGGGACTCCGGAGGGCGGCTACACCTTC
TRBJ2-3 | TRBV6-5 | TRBD1 | . | CASRGTGRTLNTQYF | TGTGCCAGCAGAGGGACAGGGCGGACACTGAATACGCAGTATTTT
TRBJ2-7 | TRBV6-1 | . | . | CALRPDVGEQYF | TGTGCCTTAAGGCCGGATGTCGGCGAGCAGTACTTC
TRBJ1-1 | TRBV12-5 | . | once | CASGLDAPPGIMNTEAFF | TGTGCTAGTGGTTTGGACGCACCGCCCGGTATCATGAACACTGAAGCTTTCTTT